One and the same sample provided the 17 T cell receptor beta chains below, sequenced in a study of cytomegalovirus exposure and HLA in healthy donors. Primers for the PCR totalled 60 Vbeta and 13 Jbeta. Data came from immunoSEQ multiplex PCR; TCRdb stores just in-frame clones and leaves some out. The data hold approximately 82,000 clones, with 62% observed a single time. Sample: PBMCs. These receptor sequences come from a woman under 40 in good health and CMV-seropositive.

The chain links TRBV9 to TRBJ2-2; 9 positions match TRBD1. The CDR3 runs to 16 residues. The V segment lost 1 base and the J segment 0 bases; nucleotides outside the gene matches: 1. Germline-derived CDR1 and CDR2 are SGDLS and YYNGEE. In DNA, the CDR3 is TGTGCCAGCAGCGTAACAGGGGGCGCGAACACCGGGGAGCTGTTTTTT. Its protein product is CASSVTGGANTGELFF. Full variable domain (missing parts from reference TRBV9 and TRBJ2-2): DSGVTQTPKHLITATGQRVTLRCSPRSGDLSVYWYQQSLDQGLQFLIQYYNGEERAKGNILERFSAQQFPDLHSELNLSSLELGDSALYFCASSVTGGANTGELFFGEGSRLTVL.

The chain uses TRBV2 and TRBJ2-7; TRBD1 agrees at 7 bases. The CDR3 is made up of 13 amino acids. Germline CDR1 and CDR2: SNHLY and FYNNEI. With V trimmed by 5 bases and J by 4 bases, 5 bases remained unmatched. CDR3 residues: CASSPDRAYEQYF. The CDR3 DNA follows: TGTGCCAGCAGTCCAGACAGGGCTTACGAGCAGTACTTC.

In regard to this clone: The junction shows a germline mismatch at one end, possibly a read error. This chain links TRBV10-3 with TRBJ1-2; 9 bases fit TRBD1. Germline V gene sequence: CDR1 ENHRY, CDR2 SYGVKD. The CDR3 totals 14 residues. The CDR3: CAISKDRGKYGYPF. The DNA for the CDR3 is TGTGCCATCAGTAAGGACAGGGGAAAATATGGCTACCCCTTC.

The chain combines TRBV4-1 with TRBJ2-7; TRBD1 matches at 7 bases. CDR1 is MGHRA, CDR2 YSYEKL, per germline. The CDR3 sequence is 14 residues long. Trimming removed 5 bases from V and 2 bases from J; junction bases left unmatched: 6. The CDR3 protein is CASSYRDSAYEQYF. CDR3 sequence (DNA): TGCGCCAGCAGCTACCGGGACAGTGCCTACGAGCAGTACTTC.

CDR3 amino acids: CAWKLAGVVNTQYF. In DNA, the CDR3 is TGTGCCTGGAAGCTAGCGGGGGTAGTAAATACGCAGTATTTT. The chain carries TRBV30 and TRBJ2-3, with 10 bases fitting TRBD2. CDR1 GTSNPN and CDR2 SVGIG come from the germline V gene (reference sequence). The CDR3 has 14 residues. V dropped 4 bases and J dropped 7; count of bases not matched to a gene: 8.

The count of this clone is one. A read error may produce the germline difference seen at one junction end. The chain links TRBV28 to TRBJ1-2, with 7 bases lining up with TRBD1. The germline V gene encodes CDR1 MDHEN and CDR2 SYDVKM. CDR3 length equals 15 residues. CDR3 loop: CASSLPQTGIYGYPF. Written as DNA, the CDR3 is TGTGCCAGCAGTTTACCCCAGACAGGGATTTATGGCTACCCCTTC.

This clone was detected only once. The chain has TRBV19 and TRBJ2-5, with TRBD1 matching 10 bases. The J call may be wrong; the DNA end is better matched by TRBJ2-7. Germline V gives CDR1 LNHDA, CDR2 SQIVND (reference sequence). CDR3 length: 14 amino acids. The CDR3 reads CASSIGDRGYEQYF. CDR3 nucleotide sequence: TGTGCCAGTAGTATAGGGGACAGGGGCTACGAGCAGTACTTC.

This clone was recorded a few times. CDR3 protein: CASSELGAGRAGRETQYF. CDR3 sequence (DNA): TGTGCCAGCAGTGAACTGGGGGCAGGGAGGGCAGGGCGGGAGACCCAGTACTTC. The chain carries TRBV25-1 and TRBJ2-5; perhaps TRBD2 as D (7 bases). The V gene's germline CDR1 is MGHDK and CDR2 SYGVNS. The CDR3 runs to 18 residues. Trimming removed 2 bases at V and 5 bases at J, with 24 bases between.

The CDR3 sequence is CASSEGPNDSIYEQYF. CDR3 coding DNA: TGTGCCAGCAGTGAAGGGCCGAACGACAGCATATACGAGCAGTACTTC. The chain has TRBV2 and TRBJ2-7, with D possibly TRBD1 on 5 matching bases. Trimming shortened V by 1 base and J by 4 bases, and 17 bases separated the two germline ends. CDR1 and CDR2 (germline): SNHLY, FYNNEI. This CDR3 comprises 16 residues. Full variable domain (remainder filled in from reference TRBV2 and TRBJ2-7): EPEVTQTPSHQVTQMGQEVILRCVPISNHLYFYWYRQILGQKVEFLVSFYNNEISEKSEIFDDQFSVERPDGSNFTLKIRSTKLEDSAMYFCASSEGPNDSIYEQYFGPGTRLTVT.

V is TRBV5-4 and J is TRBJ2-6, with 8 bases fitting TRBD1. After removal of 0 bases from V and 4 bases from J, the junction contained 12 bases not matched to a gene. CDR1 and CDR2 (germline): SGHNT, YYREEE (reference sequence). CDR3 length equals 19 residues. CDR3 protein: CASSLVDRGGLGGANVLTF. CDR3 DNA sequence: TGTGCCAGCAGCTTGGTCGACAGGGGCGGGCTGGGCGGGGCCAACGTCCTGACTTTC.

The chain joins TRBV6-5 to TRBJ2-7; the match to TRBD2 covers 7 bases. Per the germline V gene, CDR1 is MNHEY and CDR2 is SVGAGI. V trimming: 11 bases; J trimming: 6 bases; junction bases outside the gene matches: 10. The CDR3 contains 12 residues. CDR3 sequence: CAAARGLGEQYF. The CDR3 DNA reads TGTGCCGCCGCGCGGGGGTTGGGCGAGCAGTACTTC.

V usage is TRBV30 and J usage is TRBJ2-5, with unresolved D. CDR1 is GTSNPN, CDR2 SVGIG, per germline (reference sequence). The V end was cut by 2 bases, the J end by 0 bases, with 7 bases between. CDR3 length: 13 residues. The DNA for the CDR3 is TGTGCCTGGAGTAGCCAACACCAAGAGACCCAGTACTTC. Its translation is CAWSSQHQETQYF. The full variable domain, rest sourced from reference TRBV30 and TRBJ2-5, is SQTIHQWPATLVQPVGSPLSLECTVEGTSNPNLYWYRQAAGRGLQLLFYSVGIGQISSEVPQNLSASRPQDRQFILSSKKLLLSDSGFYLCAWSSQHQETQYFGPGTRLLVL.

The table lists this clone with a few counts. The chain combines TRBV6-5 with TRBJ2-5, with D maybe TRBD2 (5 bases). V lost 5 bases and J lost 4, with 11 bases in between. In germline, CDR1 is MNHEY, CDR2 SVGAGI. This CDR3 has 13 amino acids. CDR3 in DNA: TGTGCCAGCAGTGTGACTAAAATAGAGACCCAGTACTTC. This sequence encodes CASSVTKIETQYF.

This clone appeared a few times. The V and J genes are TRBV6-1 and TRBJ1-3, with D perhaps TRBD1 (5 bases). With 7 bases removed from V and 11 bases from J, the gap between germline ends came to 21 bases. Per the germline V gene, CDR1 is MNHNS and CDR2 is SASEGT. The CDR3 runs to 14 residues. The CDR3 DNA sequence: TGTGCCAGCACCACCGGGACTCCCGGAAAGTCCATATATTTT. This encodes CASTTGTPGKSIYF.

This chain uses TRBV21-1 with TRBJ2-2; TRBD1 is the table's D call, not checked against the DNA. TRBV21-1 is a pseudogene. The CDR3 is 15 residues long. In nucleotides, the CDR3 is TGTGCCAGCAGCGGGTGGACACCGAACACCGGGGAGCTGTTTTTT. Protein product: CASSGWTPNTGELFF.

The rearrangement uses TRBV28 and TRBJ1-2; 7 bases agree with TRBD1. CDR3 length: 16 residues. Looked up from germline, CDR1 is MDHEN and CDR2 is SYDVKM. The J segment lost 8 bases and the V segment lost 6 bases, leaving 18 bases of the junction unmatched. The CDR3 protein is CASSSSGQVLAKGYTF. The CDR3 coding sequence is TGTGCCAGCAGCTCATCCGGACAGGTCCTGGCCAAGGGCTACACCTTC.

The J gene is TRBJ1-2, the V gene TRBV2; D ambiguous. Trimming took off 2 bases at V and 4 bases at J, with 14 bases between the two ends. CDR1 is SNHLY and CDR2 is FYNNEI in the germline V gene. The CDR3 has 15 residues. The CDR3 here is CASSESTSAPYGYTF. The CDR3 coding sequence is TGTGCCAGCAGTGAATCGACATCCGCACCCTATGGCTACACCTTC.